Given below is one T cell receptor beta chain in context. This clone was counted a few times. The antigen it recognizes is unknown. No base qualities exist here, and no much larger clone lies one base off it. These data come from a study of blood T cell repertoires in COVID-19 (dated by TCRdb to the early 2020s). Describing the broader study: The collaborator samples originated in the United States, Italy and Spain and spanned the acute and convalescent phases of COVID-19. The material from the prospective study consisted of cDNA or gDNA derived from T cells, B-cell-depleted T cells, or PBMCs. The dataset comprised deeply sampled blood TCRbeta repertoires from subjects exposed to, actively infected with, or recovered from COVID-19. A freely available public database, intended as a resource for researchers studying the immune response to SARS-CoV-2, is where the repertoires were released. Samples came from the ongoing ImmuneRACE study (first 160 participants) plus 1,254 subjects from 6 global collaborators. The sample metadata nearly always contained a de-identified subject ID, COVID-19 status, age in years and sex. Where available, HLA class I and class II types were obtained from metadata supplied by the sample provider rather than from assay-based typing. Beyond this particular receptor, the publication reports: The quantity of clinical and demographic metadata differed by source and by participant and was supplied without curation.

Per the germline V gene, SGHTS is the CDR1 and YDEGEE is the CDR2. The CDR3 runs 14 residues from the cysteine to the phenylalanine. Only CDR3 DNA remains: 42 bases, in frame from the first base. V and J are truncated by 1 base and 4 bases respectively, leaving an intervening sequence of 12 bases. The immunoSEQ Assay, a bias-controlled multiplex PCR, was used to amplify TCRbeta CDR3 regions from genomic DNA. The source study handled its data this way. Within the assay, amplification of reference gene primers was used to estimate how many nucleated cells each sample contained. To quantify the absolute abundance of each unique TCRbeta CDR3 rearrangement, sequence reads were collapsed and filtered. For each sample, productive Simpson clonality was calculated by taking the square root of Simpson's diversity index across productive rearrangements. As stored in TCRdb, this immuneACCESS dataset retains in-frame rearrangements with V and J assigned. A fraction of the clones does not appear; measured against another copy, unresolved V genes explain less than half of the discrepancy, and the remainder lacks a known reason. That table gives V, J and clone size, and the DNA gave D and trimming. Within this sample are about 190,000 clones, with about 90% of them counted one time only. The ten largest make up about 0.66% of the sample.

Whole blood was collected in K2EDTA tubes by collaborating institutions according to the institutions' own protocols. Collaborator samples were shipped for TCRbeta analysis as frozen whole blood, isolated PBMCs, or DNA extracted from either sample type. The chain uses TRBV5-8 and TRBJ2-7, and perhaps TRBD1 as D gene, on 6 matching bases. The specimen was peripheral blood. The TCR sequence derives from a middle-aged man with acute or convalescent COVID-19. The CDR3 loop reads CASSLFDRIYEQYF. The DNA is TGTGCCAGCAGCTTGTTTGACAGGATTTACGAGCAGTACTTC.